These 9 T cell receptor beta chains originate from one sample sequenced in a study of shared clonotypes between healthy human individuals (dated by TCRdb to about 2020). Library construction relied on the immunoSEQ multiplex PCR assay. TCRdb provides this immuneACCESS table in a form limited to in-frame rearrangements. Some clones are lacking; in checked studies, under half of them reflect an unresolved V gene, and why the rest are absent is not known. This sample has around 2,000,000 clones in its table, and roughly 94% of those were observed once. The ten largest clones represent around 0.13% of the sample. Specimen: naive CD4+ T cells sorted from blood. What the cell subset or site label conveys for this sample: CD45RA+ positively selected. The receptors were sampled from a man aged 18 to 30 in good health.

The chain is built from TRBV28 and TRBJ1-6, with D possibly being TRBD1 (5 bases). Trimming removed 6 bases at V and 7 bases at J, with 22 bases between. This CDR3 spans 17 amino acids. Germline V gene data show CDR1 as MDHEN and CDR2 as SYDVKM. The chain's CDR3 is CASSLPVGGVSNSPLHF. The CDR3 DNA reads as TGTGCCAGCAGCCTACCGGTTGGAGGGGTGAGCAATTCACCCCTCCACTTT.

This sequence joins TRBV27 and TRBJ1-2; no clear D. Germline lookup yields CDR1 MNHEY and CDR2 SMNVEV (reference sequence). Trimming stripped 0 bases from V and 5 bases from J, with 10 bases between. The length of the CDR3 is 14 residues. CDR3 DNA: TGTGCCAGCAGTTTATCCCGGGGAAGGTATGGCTACACCTTC. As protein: CASSLSRGRYGYTF.

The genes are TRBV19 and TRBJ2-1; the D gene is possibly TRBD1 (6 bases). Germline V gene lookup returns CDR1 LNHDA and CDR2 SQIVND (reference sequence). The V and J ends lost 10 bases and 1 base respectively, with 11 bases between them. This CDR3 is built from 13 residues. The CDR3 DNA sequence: TGTGCCACCAGGGGACCGTCCTACAATGAGCAGTTCTTC. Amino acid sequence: CATRGPSYNEQFF.

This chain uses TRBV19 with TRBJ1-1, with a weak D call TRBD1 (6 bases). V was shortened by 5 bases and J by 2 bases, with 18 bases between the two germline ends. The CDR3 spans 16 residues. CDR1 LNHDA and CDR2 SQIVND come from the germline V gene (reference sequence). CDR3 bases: TGTGCCAGTAGTGCAGGCGGGACAAGGGCCAACACTGAAGCTTTCTTT. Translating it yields CASSAGGTRANTEAFF.

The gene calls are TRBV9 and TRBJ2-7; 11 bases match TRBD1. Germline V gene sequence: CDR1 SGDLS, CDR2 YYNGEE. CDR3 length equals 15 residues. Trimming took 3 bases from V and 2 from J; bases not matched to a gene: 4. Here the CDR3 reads CASSARDRGTYEQYF. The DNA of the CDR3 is TGTGCCAGCAGCGCCCGGGACAGGGGGACCTACGAGCAGTACTTC.

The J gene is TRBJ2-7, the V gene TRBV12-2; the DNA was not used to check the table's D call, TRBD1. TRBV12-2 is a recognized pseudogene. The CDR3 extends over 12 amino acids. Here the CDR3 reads CASRDRGDEQYF. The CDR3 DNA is TGTGCAAGTCGGGACAGGGGCGACGAGCAGTACTTC.

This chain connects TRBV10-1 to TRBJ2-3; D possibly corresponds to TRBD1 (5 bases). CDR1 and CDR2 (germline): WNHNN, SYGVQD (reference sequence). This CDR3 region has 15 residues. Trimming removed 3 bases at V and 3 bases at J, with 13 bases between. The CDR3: CASSDNGRATDTQYF. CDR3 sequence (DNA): TGCGCCAGCAGTGATAACGGCAGGGCTACAGATACGCAGTATTTT.

The CDR3 DNA is TGCGCCAGCAGGAACCCTTCGTCCCCCCCTGAAGCTTTCTTT. Protein product: CASRNPSSPPEAFF. The J gene is TRBJ1-1, the V gene TRBV5-1; no definite D call. Trimming removed 5 bases at V and 6 bases at J, with 17 bases between. In germline, CDR1 is SGHRS, CDR2 YFSETQ. This CDR3 contains 14 residues.

The CDR3 bases are TGTGCCACCAGCAGACAGACCAGCAATCAGCCCCAGCATTTT. It is translated as CATSRQTSNQPQHF. The V call is TRBV15, the J call TRBJ1-5, with D hard to call. Trimming removed 2 bases from V and 1 base from J, with 6 bases in between. CDR1 is LNHNV, CDR2 YYDKDF, per germline (reference sequence). The CDR3 has 14 residues.